Shown below are 8 T cell receptor beta chains from a single sample sequenced in a study of spatial heterogeneity in lung cancer. Indicated time point: blood at routine non-recurrence follow-up after resection. Material for sequencing was whole RNA from tumor, nontumor lung or frozen PBMC, left unsorted. TCRdb reprocessed the 5' RACE reads via MiXCR and lists one record per CDR3 protein. The sample records more than 25,000 distinct CDR3 sequences, 6% being singletons. The sequences come from PBMCs, collected at follow-up. The receptors here all came from a male donor with early-stage non-small cell lung cancer.

This clonotype was picked up many times. The chain combines TRBV19 with TRBJ1-5, with D perhaps TRBD1 (5 bases). The germline V gene has CDR1 LNHDA and CDR2 SQIVND (reference sequence). The CDR3 extends over 16 amino acids. Trimming removed 6 bases from V and 4 bases from J, with 19 bases in between. The CDR3 nucleotides read TGTGCCAGTAGCCGACGCCCAGGGATTGGTAATCAGCCCCAGCATTTT. This encodes CASSRRPGIGNQPQHF.

This clonotype was detected ten times or more. J is TRBJ1-1 and V is TRBV29-1, with D hard to call. CDR3 size: 13 residues. The V gene lost 0 bases and the J gene lost 1 base, with 6 bases spanning the gap. Germline V lookup: CDR1 SQVTM, CDR2 ANQGSEA. CDR3 residues: CSVEETENTEAFF. In DNA form, the CDR3 reads TGCAGCGTTGAAGAGACGGAGAACACTGAAGCTTTCTTT.

This clonotype showed up many times. The chain couples TRBV7-9 to TRBJ1-4; D remains unclear. Germline CDR1 SEHNR, CDR2 FQNEAQ (reference sequence). The CDR3 covers 15 residues. Deletions cut 1 base from V and 3 bases from J, with 9 bases between. CDR3 nucleotide sequence: TGTGCCAGCAGCTTAGATCGAGTAGCTAATGAAAAACTGTTTTTT. It codes for CASSLDRVANEKLFF.

In its sample, this clonotype was seen many times. The chain carries TRBV24-1 and TRBJ2-2; no definite D call. V shed 4 bases and J shed 4 bases, with 12 bases lying between them. In germline, CDR1 is KGHDR, CDR2 SFDVKD. The CDR3 has 15 amino acids. The CDR3 spells CATSDPSFSTGELFF. In nucleotides, the CDR3 is TGTGCCACCAGTGACCCGTCATTTAGCACCGGGGAGCTGTTTTTT.

The table lists this clonotype with many counts. CDR3 protein: CASSSRQGAYEKLFF. DNA of the CDR3: TGTGCCAGCAGCTCCCGACAGGGGGCGTATGAAAAACTGTTTTTT. The chain joins TRBV7-2 to TRBJ1-4, with 10 bases matching TRBD1. The CDR3 consists of 15 residues. From germline, CDR1 is SGHTA and CDR2 FQGNSA. The trim removed 4 bases at V and 6 bases at J, leaving 5 bases unmatched.

Worth noting for this clonotype: This likely comes from a read error, as the CDR3 has no conserved phenylalanine or tryptophan at its end. This chain joins TRBV12-3 or TRBV12-4 and TRBJ1-5; D remains ambiguous. This CDR3 comprises 12 residues. V gave up 7 bases and J gave up 3 bases, with 7 bases separating them. The CDR3 sequence is CASTRNNQPQHS. The CDR3, as DNA: TGTGCCAGCACTAGAAACAATCAGCCCCAGCATTCT.

This clonotype was observed many times. The V and J genes are TRBV7-6 and TRBJ2-7; TRBD1 aligns across 7 bases. The CDR3 spans 13 residues. V was clipped by 4 bases and J by 2 bases; unmatched bases: 2. CDR1 SGHVS and CDR2 FNYEAQ come from the germline V gene. The CDR3 here is CASSSGQTYEQYF. The CDR3, as DNA: TGTGCCAGCAGCTCGGGACAGACCTACGAGCAGTACTTC.

This clonotype has at least ten counts. The junction departs from germline at one end; a sequencing error may be responsible. This chain uses TRBV7-7 with TRBJ2-7; D is possibly TRBD2 (6 bases). The CDR3 consists of 13 residues. Per the germline V gene, CDR1 is SSHAT and CDR2 is FNYEAQ (reference sequence). CDR3 in amino acids: CASSLFGGYEQYF. CDR3 bases: TGTGCTAGCAGCTTATTCGGGGGCTACGAGCAGTACTTC.